The 25 T cell receptor beta chains given below trace back to one sample, sequenced in a study of human T cells and chemical hapten exposure. TCRdb re-called the RACE reads with MiXCR, one entry per CDR3 protein. The sample yields approximately 100,000 distinct CDR3 sequences, about 11% seen once. Time point described: patch test 1, 2 weeks after DPC sensitization. Treatment here: therapeutic diphenylcyclopropenone sensitization with weekly scalp DPC. The sample here was whole blood, taken in connection with sensitization to the hapten diphenylcyclopropenone (DPC). The receptor source for this set is a woman aged 40 to 49 with alopecia areata. Some clones in this sample may be carry-over from other donors' samples.

This chain joins TRBV6-1 and TRBJ2-7, with a weak D call TRBD2 (6 bases). V was shortened by 6 bases and J by 5 bases, with 14 bases between the two germline ends. Per germline, CDR1 MNHNS and CDR2 SASEGT. The CDR3 length is 13 residues. CDR3 coding DNA: TGTGCCAGCAGCGTCGGGGGAAGGGACGAGCAGTACTTC. Translating it yields CASSVGGRDEQYF.

The chain links TRBV7-2 to TRBJ2-2, with TRBD2 matching 7 bases. The CDR3 runs to 15 residues. With 6 bases clipped from V and 0 bases from J, the junction kept 4 bases outside the gene matches. CDR1 is SGHTA and CDR2 is FQGNSA in the germline V gene. CDR3 DNA: TGTGCCAGCAGACAAGCGGGGCCGAACACCGGGGAGCTGTTTTTT. Amino acid sequence: CASRQAGPNTGELFF.

The CDR3 loop is CASQRLAGGQETQYF. The CDR3 bases are TGTGCCAGCCAGAGACTAGCGGGGGGCCAAGAGACCCAGTACTTC. This chain joins TRBV2 and TRBJ2-5; 13 bases are a match to TRBD2. Germline V lookup: CDR1 SNHLY, CDR2 FYNNEI. The CDR3 runs 15 residues. J gave up 1 base and V 8 bases, and 4 bases lay outside the gene matches.

The gene calls are TRBV28 and TRBJ2-5; possibly TRBD2 for D (6 bases). The V gene lost 2 bases and the J gene lost 2 bases, with 9 bases spanning the gap. Germline values: CDR1 MDHEN, CDR2 SYDVKM. This CDR3 region has 14 residues. CDR3 residues: CASSLAGIQETQYF. Here the CDR3 DNA reads TGTGCCAGCAGTTTAGCGGGGATACAAGAGACCCAGTACTTC.

This clonotype has ten or more counts. The V call is TRBV24-1, the J call TRBJ2-6; D unclear. The CDR3 has 14 amino acids. The V end was cut by 4 bases, the J end by 1 base, with 4 bases between. CDR1 and CDR2 (germline): KGHDR, SFDVKD. CDR3 protein: CATSDQSGANVLTF. In DNA form, the CDR3 reads TGTGCCACCAGTGACCAATCTGGGGCCAACGTCCTGACTTTC.

The V call is TRBV4-1, the J call TRBJ2-3; TRBD2 matches at 9 bases. The length of the CDR3 is 18 residues. Germline V gene sequence: CDR1 MGHRA, CDR2 YSYEKL. J was trimmed by 0 bases and V by 1 base; bases with no gene match: 8. CDR3 in DNA: TGCGCCAGCAGCCAAGGCCCCGGGCTAGCGGGAAGCACAGATACGCAGTATTTT. Encoded protein: CASSQGPGLAGSTDTQYF.

A few counts support this clonotype. The chain has TRBV7-9 and TRBJ2-5; TRBD2 matches at 9 bases. The trim removed 2 bases at V and 1 base at J, leaving 8 bases unmatched. Per germline, CDR1 SEHNR and CDR2 FQNEAQ (reference sequence). This CDR3 region has 17 residues. CDR3: CASSLIGLAGTQETQYF. DNA of the CDR3: TGTGCCAGCAGCTTAATAGGTCTAGCGGGGACCCAAGAGACCCAGTACTTC.

The chain uses TRBV20-1 and TRBJ2-1; TRBD2 might be the D (6 bases). The CDR3 is 15 residues long. Trimming removed 0 bases from V and 8 bases from J, with 17 bases in between. In germline, CDR1 is DFQATT, CDR2 SNEGSKA (reference sequence). For the CDR3, the DNA is TGCAGTGCTAGAGACCCTCGGGGGAGTAGTGATGAGCAGTTCTTC. It translates to CSARDPRGSSDEQFF.

The chain is built from TRBV5-4 and TRBJ2-1, with 11 nucleotides matching TRBD2. Germline CDR1 SGHNT, CDR2 YYREEE (reference sequence). The CDR3 has 15 amino acids. The ends lost 4 bases at V and 7 bases at J; junction bases unmatched: 7. The CDR3 DNA sequence: TGTGCCAGCAGCCGTACTAGCGGGGGTTGGAATGAGCAGTTCTTC. Its protein product is CASSRTSGGWNEQFF.

As regards this clonotype: A read error may account for a junction end that differs from germline. This sequence joins TRBV29-1 and TRBJ1-2; D is possibly TRBD1 (5 bases). CDR1 SQVTM and CDR2 ANQGSEA come from the germline V gene. The CDR3 consists of 11 residues. The CDR3 protein is CMGRVDYGYTF. The CDR3 DNA follows: TGTATGGGCAGGGTGGACTATGGCTACACCTTC.

This clonotype was counted at least ten times. The J gene is TRBJ1-1, the V gene TRBV9, with D hard to call. This CDR3 comprises 14 residues. V lost 0 bases and J 2 bases, leaving 8 bases between the germline ends. Germline V lookup: CDR1 SGDLS, CDR2 YYNGEE. The CDR3 DNA reads TGTGCCAGCAGCGTAGGGCCGGAAAACACTGAAGCTTTCTTT. Translating gives CASSVGPENTEAFF.

The sample holds a few counts of this clonotype. The rearrangement links TRBV6-2 or TRBV6-3 to TRBJ1-2; D gene ambiguous. Germline CDR1 and CDR2: MNHEY and SVGEGT. The CDR3 contains 13 residues. V lost 4 bases, J lost 5 bases, and 11 bases lay in between. The CDR3 DNA is TGTGCCAGCAGTTCAAGGATGCAGTATGGCTACACCTTC. It yields the protein CASSSRMQYGYTF.

This clonotype was counted a few times. Here the CDR3 reads CASSLQGSQPQHF. The CDR3 DNA follows: TGTGCCAGCAGCCTACAGGGGAGTCAGCCCCAGCATTTT. The chain uses TRBV12-3 or TRBV12-4 and TRBJ1-5; TRBD1 matches at 7 bases. V lost 6 bases, J lost 6 bases, and 5 bases stayed unmatched. This CDR3 is 13 amino acids long.

The table lists this clonotype with a few counts. The V and J genes are TRBV29-1 and TRBJ2-7, with TRBD1 matching over 11 bases. CDR3 length equals 15 residues. Germline trimming cut 6 bases from V and 6 bases from J; bases unmatched to any gene: 13. Germline V gives CDR1 SQVTM, CDR2 ANQGSEA. CDR3 sequence (DNA): TGCAGCGTCACCTTAAGGGACAGGGGGACGTTCGAGCAGTACTTC. Translated: CSVTLRDRGTFEQYF.

Many counts were recorded for this clonotype. The rearrangement uses TRBV6-2 or TRBV6-3 and TRBJ2-7, with D unresolved. Germline V gene sequence: CDR1 MNHEY, CDR2 SVGEGT. Trimming removed 2 bases from V and 1 base from J, with 9 bases in between. The CDR3 is 14 amino acids. The CDR3 region is CASSYRDPSYEQYF. DNA of the CDR3: TGTGCCAGCAGTTACCGCGACCCGTCCTACGAGCAGTACTTC.

This clonotype has a count of ten or more. The V and J genes are TRBV7-3 and TRBJ2-1; possibly TRBD2 for D (6 bases). The CDR3 is 16 amino acids. Germline V gene data show CDR1 as SGHTA and CDR2 as FQGTGA. The V end was cut by 4 bases, the J end by 2 bases, with 15 bases between. The CDR3: CASSYPGGDPYNEQFF. CDR3 nucleotides: TGTGCCAGCAGCTACCCCGGCGGGGACCCCTACAATGAGCAGTTCTTC.

This clonotype has only a few counts. The chain employs TRBV9 and TRBJ2-7; TRBD1 agrees at 7 bases. Per germline, CDR1 SGDLS and CDR2 YYNGEE. With 1 base clipped from V and 7 bases from J, the junction kept 8 bases outside the gene matches. CDR3 size: 14 residues. The CDR3 region has the DNA TGTGCCAGCAGCGTACGAGACAGGGTTGGGGAGCAGTACTTC. Protein: CASSVRDRVGEQYF.

This clonotype was seen ten or more times. V and J are TRBV12-3 or TRBV12-4 and TRBJ1-5; D is uncertain. The CDR3 totals 14 residues. V was trimmed by 0 bases and J by 4 bases, leaving 7 bases between them. DNA for the CDR3: TGTGCCAGCAGTTTAGCGGCAGATAATCAGCCCCAGCATTTT. As protein: CASSLAADNQPQHF.

This clonotype was picked up a small number of times. This sequence joins TRBV15 and TRBJ1-1; D remains ambiguous. CDR1 is LNHNV and CDR2 is YYDKDF in the germline V gene (reference sequence). There are 12 residues in the CDR3. Trimming removed 1 base from V and 8 bases from J, with 8 bases in between. Written as DNA, the CDR3 is TGTGCCACCAGCAGAGTCCCTGGGGAAGCTTTCTTT. Protein: CATSRVPGEAFF.

The gene calls are TRBV27 and TRBJ2-7; TRBD1 aligns across 11 bases. Germline loops: CDR1 MNHEY, CDR2 SMNVEV (reference sequence). CDR3 size: 14 residues. The V segment lost 3 bases and the J segment 8 bases; nucleotides outside the gene matches: 6. CDR3 in amino acids: CASSFGQGASKQYF. CDR3 nucleotides: TGTGCCAGCAGTTTTGGACAGGGGGCGAGTAAGCAGTACTTC.

In this sample, this clonotype turned up many times. J is TRBJ2-3 and V is TRBV19, with 9 bases matching TRBD1. Trimming took 8 bases from V and 1 from J; bases not matched to a gene: 7. CDR3 length: 15 amino acids. CDR1 is LNHDA and CDR2 is SQIVND in the germline V gene (reference sequence). This CDR3 reads CASSSWTGGTDTQYF. The CDR3 DNA reads as TGTGCCAGTTCGAGCTGGACAGGGGGCACAGATACGCAGTATTTT.

This clonotype was counted at least ten times. This rearrangement joins TRBV19 to TRBJ2-7, with TRBD2 matching over 11 bases. The CDR3 loop spans 15 amino acids. The germline V gene has CDR1 LNHDA and CDR2 SQIVND (reference sequence). Trimming cost V 2 bases and J 5 bases; bases outside gene matches: 5. The CDR3 DNA reads as TGTGCCAGTAGTATAACTAGCGGGAGAAACAACGAGCAGTACTTC. This translates into CASSITSGRNNEQYF.

This clonotype appeared a few times. The genes are TRBV6-2 or TRBV6-3 and TRBJ2-3, with TRBD2 as a possible D gene (6 bases). V lost 7 bases to trimming and J lost 6 bases, with 20 bases between them. This CDR3 region has 15 residues. Germline V gene sequence: CDR1 MNHEY, CDR2 SVGEGT. In DNA form, the CDR3 reads TGTGCCAGCAAGACCCCCCGGGACTCGTCCGATACGCAGTATTTT. Translated: CASKTPRDSSDTQYF.

V and J are TRBV2 and TRBJ2-1; D might be TRBD2 (5 bases). V was pared by 1 base and J by 9 bases, with 13 bases between. Germline loops: CDR1 SNHLY, CDR2 FYNNEI. This CDR3 region has 14 residues. The CDR3 is CASSEVVGSGEQFF. The CDR3, as DNA: TGTGCCAGCAGTGAAGTGGTAGGCAGCGGTGAGCAGTTCTTC.

This clonotype was seen many times. The chain carries TRBV29-1 and TRBJ1-1, with D maybe TRBD1 (5 bases). Germline values: CDR1 SQVTM, CDR2 ANQGSEA. V was shortened by 1 base and J by 6 bases, with 9 bases between the two germline ends. This CDR3 comprises 12 residues. The CDR3 region is CSVEGGGAEAFF. The CDR3 DNA follows: TGCAGCGTTGAAGGAGGAGGGGCTGAAGCTTTCTTT.